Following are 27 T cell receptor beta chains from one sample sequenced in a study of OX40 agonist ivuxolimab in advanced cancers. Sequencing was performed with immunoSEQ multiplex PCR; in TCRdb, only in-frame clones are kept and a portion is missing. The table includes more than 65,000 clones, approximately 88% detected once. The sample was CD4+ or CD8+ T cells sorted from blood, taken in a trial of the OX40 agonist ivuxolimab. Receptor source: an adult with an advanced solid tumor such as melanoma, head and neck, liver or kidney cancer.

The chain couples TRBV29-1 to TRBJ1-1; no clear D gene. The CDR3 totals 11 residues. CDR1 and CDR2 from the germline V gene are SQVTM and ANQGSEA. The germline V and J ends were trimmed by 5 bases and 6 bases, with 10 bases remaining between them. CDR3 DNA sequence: TGCAGCGTTTTCCAAGGCGCTGAAGCTTTCTTT. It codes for CSVFQGAEAFF.

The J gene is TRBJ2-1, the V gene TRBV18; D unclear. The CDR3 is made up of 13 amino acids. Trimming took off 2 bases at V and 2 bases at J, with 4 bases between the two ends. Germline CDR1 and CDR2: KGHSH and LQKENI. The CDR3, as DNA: TGTGCCAGCTCACCAAGGCCCTACAATGAGCAGTTCTTC. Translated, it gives CASSPRPYNEQFF. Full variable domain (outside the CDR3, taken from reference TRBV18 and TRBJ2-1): NAGVMQNPRHLVRRRGQEARLRCSPMKGHSHVYWYRQLPEEGLKFMVYLQKENIIDESGMPKERFSAEFPKEGPSILRIQQVVRGDSAAYFCASSPRPYNEQFFGPGTRLTVL.

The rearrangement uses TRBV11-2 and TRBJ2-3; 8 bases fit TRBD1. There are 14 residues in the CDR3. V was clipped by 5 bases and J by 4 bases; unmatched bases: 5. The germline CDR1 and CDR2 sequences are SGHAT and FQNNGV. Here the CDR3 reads CASSRTGQADTQYF. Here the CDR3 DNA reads TGTGCCAGCAGCCGAACGGGACAGGCAGATACGCAGTATTTT.

DNA of the CDR3: TGTGCCACGAGGACTGACAACAACTATGGCTACACCTTC. Translation: CATRTDNNYGYTF. This sequence joins TRBV25-1 and TRBJ1-2; D gene ambiguous. Between the trimmed V and J ends, which lost 10 bases and 2 bases, there was a span of 14 bases. Germline assignment: CDR1 MGHDK and CDR2 SYGVNS. This CDR3 has 13 amino acids.

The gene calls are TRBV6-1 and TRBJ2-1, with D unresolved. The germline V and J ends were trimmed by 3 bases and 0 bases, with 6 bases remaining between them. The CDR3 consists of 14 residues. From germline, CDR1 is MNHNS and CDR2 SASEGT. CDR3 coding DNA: TGTGCCAGCAGTGACCCAGTCTCCTACAATGAGCAGTTCTTC. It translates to CASSDPVSYNEQFF.

The CDR3 loop reads CASSPPLRDGYTF. In DNA, the CDR3 is TGTGCCAGCTCACCACCCTTGAGGGACGGCTACACCTTC. The chain links TRBV18 to TRBJ1-2, with D possibly TRBD1 on 5 matching bases. This CDR3 has 13 amino acids. V lost 0 bases, J lost 8 bases, and 10 bases lay in between. Germline CDR1 and CDR2: KGHSH and LQKENI.

Written as DNA, the CDR3 is TGCGCCAGCAGCTCGGACGGCCCCTACGAGCAGTACTTC. This gives the protein CASSSDGPYEQYF. The chain employs TRBV5-1 and TRBJ2-7; D gene unclear. Trimming shortened V by 3 bases and J by 2 bases, and 9 bases separated the two germline ends. CDR1 and CDR2 (germline): SGHRS, YFSETQ. The CDR3 spans 13 residues.

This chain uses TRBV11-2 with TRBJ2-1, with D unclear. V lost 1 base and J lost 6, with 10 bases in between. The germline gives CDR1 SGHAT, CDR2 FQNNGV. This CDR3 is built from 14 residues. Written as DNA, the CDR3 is TGTGCCAGCAGCTTAGTTTTTACAAGCAATGAGCAGTTCTTC. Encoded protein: CASSLVFTSNEQFF.

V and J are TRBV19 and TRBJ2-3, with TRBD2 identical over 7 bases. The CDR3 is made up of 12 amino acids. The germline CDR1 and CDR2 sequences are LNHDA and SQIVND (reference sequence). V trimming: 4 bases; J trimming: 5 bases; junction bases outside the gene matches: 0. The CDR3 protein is CASSREGDTQYF. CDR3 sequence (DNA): TGTGCCAGTAGTAGGGAGGGAGATACGCAGTATTTT.

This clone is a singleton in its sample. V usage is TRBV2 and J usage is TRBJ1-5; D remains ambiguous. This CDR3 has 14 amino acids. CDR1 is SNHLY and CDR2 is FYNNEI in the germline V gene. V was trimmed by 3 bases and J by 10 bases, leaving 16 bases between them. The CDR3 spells CASSDSRTVSPQHF. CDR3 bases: TGTGCCAGCAGTGACTCGAGGACGGTGTCTCCCCAGCATTTT.

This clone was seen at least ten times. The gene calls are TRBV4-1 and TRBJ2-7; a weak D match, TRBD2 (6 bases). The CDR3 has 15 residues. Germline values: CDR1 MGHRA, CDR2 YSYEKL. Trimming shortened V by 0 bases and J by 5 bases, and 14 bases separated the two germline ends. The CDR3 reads CASSQEGRFGNEQYF. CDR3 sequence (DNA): TGCGCCAGCAGCCAAGAGGGGAGGTTTGGGAACGAGCAGTACTTC.

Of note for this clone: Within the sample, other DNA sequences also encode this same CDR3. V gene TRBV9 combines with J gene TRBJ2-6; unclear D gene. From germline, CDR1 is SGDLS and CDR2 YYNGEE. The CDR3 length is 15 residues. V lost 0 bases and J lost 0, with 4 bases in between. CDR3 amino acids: CASSVDSSGANVLTF. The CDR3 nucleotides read TGTGCCAGCAGCGTAGATAGCTCTGGGGCCAACGTCCTGACTTTC.

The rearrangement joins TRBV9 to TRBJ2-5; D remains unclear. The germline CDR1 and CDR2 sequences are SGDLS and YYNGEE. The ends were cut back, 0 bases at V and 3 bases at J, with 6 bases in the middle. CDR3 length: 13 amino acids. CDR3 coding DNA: TGTGCCAGCAGCGTAGGACGGGAAGAGACCCAGTACTTC. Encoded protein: CASSVGREETQYF.

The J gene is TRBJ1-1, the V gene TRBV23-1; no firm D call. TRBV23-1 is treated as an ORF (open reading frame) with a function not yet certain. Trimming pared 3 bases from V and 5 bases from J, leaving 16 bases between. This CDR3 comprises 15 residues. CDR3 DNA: TGCGCCAGCAGTCACTACGGAAAGGTATTTACTGAAGCTTTCTTT. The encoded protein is CASSHYGKVFTEAFF.

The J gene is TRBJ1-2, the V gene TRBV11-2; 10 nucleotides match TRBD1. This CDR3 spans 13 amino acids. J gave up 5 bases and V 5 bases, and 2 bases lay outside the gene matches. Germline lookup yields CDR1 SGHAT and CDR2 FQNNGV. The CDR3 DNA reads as TGTGCCAGCAGCCGGGACAGGGGTTATGGCTACACCTTC. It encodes CASSRDRGYGYTF.

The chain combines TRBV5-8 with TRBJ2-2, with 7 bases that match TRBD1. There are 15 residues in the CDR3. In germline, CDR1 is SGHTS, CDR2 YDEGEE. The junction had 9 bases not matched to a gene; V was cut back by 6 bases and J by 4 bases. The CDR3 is CASNHQGVSTGELFF. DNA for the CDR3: TGTGCCAGCAACCACCAGGGGGTGAGCACCGGGGAGCTGTTTTTT.

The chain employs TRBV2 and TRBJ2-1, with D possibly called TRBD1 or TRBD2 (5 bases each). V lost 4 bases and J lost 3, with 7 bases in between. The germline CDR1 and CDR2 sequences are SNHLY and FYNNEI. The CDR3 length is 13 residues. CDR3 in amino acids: CASSVGDYNEQFF. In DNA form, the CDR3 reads TGTGCCAGCAGTGTGGGGGACTACAATGAGCAGTTCTTC.

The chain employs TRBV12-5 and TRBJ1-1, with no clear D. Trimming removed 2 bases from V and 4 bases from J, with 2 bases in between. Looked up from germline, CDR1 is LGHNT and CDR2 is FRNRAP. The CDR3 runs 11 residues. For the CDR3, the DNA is TGTGCTAGTGGTTTGTCCACTGAAGCTTTCTTT. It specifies CASGLSTEAFF.

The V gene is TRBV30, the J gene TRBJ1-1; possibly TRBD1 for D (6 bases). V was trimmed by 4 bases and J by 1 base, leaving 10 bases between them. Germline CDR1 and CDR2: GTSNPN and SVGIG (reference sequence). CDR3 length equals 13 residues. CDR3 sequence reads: CAWIGQPNTEAFF. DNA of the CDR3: TGTGCCTGGATTGGACAGCCGAACACTGAAGCTTTCTTT.

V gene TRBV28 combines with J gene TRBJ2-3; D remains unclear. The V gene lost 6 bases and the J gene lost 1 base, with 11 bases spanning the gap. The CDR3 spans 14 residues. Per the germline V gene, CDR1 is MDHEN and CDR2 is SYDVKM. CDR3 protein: CASSNGWGTDTQYF. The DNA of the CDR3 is TGTGCCAGCAGCAACGGTTGGGGCACAGATACGCAGTATTTT.

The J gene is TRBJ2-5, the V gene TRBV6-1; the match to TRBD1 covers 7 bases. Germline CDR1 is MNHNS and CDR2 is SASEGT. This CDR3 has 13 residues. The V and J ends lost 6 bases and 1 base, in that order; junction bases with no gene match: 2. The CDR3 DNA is TGTGCCAGCAGCAGGGGGATCCAAGAGACCCAGTACTTC. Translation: CASSRGIQETQYF.

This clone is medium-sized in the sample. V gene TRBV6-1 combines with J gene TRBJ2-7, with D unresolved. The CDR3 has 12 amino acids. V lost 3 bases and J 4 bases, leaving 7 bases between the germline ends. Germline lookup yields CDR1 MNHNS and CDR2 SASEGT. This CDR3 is CASSEKRYEQYF. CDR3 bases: TGTGCCAGCAGTGAGAAGCGATACGAGCAGTACTTC.

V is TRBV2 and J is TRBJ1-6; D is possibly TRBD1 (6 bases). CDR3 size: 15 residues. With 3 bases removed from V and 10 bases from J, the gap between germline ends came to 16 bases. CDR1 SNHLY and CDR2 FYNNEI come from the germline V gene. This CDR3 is CASSEGAIMGSPLHF. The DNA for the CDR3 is TGTGCCAGCAGTGAGGGGGCTATCATGGGGTCACCCCTCCACTTT.

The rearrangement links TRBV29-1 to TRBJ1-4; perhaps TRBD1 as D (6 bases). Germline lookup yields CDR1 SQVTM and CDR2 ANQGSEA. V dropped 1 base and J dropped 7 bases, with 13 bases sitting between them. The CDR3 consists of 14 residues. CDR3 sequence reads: CSVEARGGGEKLFF. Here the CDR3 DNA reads TGCAGCGTTGAAGCGCGAGGGGGTGGTGAAAAACTGTTTTTT.

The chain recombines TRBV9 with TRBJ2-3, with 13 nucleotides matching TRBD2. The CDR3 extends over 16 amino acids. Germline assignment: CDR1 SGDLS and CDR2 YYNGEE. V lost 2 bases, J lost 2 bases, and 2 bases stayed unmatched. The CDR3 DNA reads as TGTGCCAGCAGCGTGGGACTAGCGGGGAACACAGATACGCAGTATTTT. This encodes CASSVGLAGNTDTQYF.

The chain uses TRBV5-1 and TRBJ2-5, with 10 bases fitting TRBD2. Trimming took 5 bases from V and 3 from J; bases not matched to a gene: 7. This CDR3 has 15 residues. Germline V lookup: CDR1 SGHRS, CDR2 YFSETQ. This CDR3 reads CASSLLAGREETQYF. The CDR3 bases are TGCGCCAGCAGTCTACTAGCGGGGAGGGAAGAGACCCAGTACTTC.

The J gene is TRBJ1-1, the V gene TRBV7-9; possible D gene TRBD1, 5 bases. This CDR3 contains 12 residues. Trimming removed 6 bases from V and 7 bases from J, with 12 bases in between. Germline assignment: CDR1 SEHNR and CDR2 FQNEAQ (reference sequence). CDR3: CASSPQDNEAFF. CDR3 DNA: TGTGCCAGCAGTCCACAGGATAATGAAGCTTTCTTT.